This T cell receptor beta chain appears in the sequencing data of a study of CD8 T cells in Susac syndrome. Study information: Among the Susac syndrome patients who underwent sequencing, about 6 had clinically active disease, while roughly eight of them were in remission. Blood was drawn from patients with Susac syndrome. At that point, they were therapy-naive, on corticosteroids, or on intravenous immunoglobulin alone.

This CDR3 has 14 amino acids. Germline CDR1 is LGHNA and CDR2 is YNFKEQ. V shed 4 bases and J shed 4 bases, with 8 bases lying between them. Random hexamers were used to reverse transcribe an amount of about 0.45 to 1 ug RNA. Across 54 Vbeta and 13 Jbeta, immunoSEQ multiplex PCR amplified TCR beta CDR3. TCRdb analysed the immunoSEQ multiplex PCR reads with MiXCR anew, one entry per CDR3 protein. The sample records about 240,000 distinct CDR3 sequences, roughly 95% being singletons. The rearrangement joins TRBV4-2 to TRBJ2-6, with D maybe TRBD2 (5 bases). The sequencing sample was made of CD4+ T cells from PBMCs. This receptor was taken from a human donor with Susac syndrome. The CDR3: CASSPAGGANVLTF. CDR3 bases: TGTGCCAGCAGCCCCGCGGGCGGGGCCAACGTCCTGACTTTC.